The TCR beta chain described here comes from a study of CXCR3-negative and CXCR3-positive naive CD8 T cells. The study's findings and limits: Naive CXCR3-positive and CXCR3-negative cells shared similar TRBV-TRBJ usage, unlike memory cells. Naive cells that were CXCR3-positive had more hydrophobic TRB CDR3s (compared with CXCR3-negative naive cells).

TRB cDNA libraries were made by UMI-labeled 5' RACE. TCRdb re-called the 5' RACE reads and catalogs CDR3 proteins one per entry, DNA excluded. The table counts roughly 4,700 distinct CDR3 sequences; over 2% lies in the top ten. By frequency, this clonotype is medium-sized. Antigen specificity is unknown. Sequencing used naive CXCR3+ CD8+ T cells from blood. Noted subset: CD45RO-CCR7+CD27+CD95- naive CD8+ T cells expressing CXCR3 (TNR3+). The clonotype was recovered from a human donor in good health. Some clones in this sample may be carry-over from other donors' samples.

The CDR3 reads CSVVSGVSGELFF. This chain connects TRBV29-1 to TRBJ2-2; TCRdb lists TRBD1, though no DNA is available to test this call. CDR1 is SQVTM and CDR2 is ANQGSEA in the germline V gene. The CDR3 extends over 13 amino acids.